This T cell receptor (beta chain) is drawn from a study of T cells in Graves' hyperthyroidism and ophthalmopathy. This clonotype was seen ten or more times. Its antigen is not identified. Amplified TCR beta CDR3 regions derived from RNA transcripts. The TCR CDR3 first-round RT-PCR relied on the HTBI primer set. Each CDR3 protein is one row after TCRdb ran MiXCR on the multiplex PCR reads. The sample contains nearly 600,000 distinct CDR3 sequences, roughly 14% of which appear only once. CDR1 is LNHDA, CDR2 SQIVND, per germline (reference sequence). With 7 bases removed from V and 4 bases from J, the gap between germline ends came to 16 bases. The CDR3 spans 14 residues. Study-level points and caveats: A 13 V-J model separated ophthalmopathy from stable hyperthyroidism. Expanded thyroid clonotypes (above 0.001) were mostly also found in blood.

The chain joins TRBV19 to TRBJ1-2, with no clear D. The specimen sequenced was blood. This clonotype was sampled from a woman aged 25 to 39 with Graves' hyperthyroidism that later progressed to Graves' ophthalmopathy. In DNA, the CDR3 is TGTGCCAGTACCCCGGACGGGCTTTTCTATGGCTACACCTTC. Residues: CASTPDGLFYGYTF.